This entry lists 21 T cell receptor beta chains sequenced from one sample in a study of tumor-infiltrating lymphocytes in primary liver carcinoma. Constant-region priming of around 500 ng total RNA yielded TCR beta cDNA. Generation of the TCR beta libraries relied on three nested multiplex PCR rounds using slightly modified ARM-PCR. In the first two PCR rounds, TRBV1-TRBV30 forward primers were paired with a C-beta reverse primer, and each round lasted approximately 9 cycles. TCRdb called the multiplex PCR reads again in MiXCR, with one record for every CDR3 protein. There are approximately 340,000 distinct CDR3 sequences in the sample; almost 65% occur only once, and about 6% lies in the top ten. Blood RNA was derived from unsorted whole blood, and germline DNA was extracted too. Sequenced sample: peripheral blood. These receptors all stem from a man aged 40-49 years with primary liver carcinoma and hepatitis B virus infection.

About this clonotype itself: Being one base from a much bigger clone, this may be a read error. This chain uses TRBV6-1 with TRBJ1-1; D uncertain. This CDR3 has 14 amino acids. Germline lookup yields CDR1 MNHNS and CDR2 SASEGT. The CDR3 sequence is CATSENGPNTEAFF. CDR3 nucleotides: TGTGCCACCAGTGAAAACGGGCCCAACACTGAAGCTTTCTTT.

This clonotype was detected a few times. The CDR3 coding sequence is TGTGCCAGCAGTTACAGACTTAACTACGAGCAGTACTTC. It encodes CASSYRLNYEQYF. The chain couples TRBV6-5 to TRBJ2-7; no clear D. Between the trimmed V and J ends, which lost 2 bases and 3 bases, there was a span of 8 bases. The germline V gene encodes CDR1 MNHEY and CDR2 SVGAGI. The CDR3 sequence is 13 residues long.

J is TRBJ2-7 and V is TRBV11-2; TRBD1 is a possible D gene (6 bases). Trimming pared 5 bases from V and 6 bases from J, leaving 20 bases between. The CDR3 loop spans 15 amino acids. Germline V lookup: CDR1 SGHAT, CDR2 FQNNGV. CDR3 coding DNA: TGTGCCAGCAGCCTGACCAGGGGACCGAGCTGCGAGCAGTACTTC. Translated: CASSLTRGPSCEQYF.

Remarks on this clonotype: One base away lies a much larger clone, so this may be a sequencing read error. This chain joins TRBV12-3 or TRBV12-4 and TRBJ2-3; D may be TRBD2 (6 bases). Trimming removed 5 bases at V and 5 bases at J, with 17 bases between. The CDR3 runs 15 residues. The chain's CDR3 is CASSRDSLYIDTQYF. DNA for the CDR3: TGTGCCAGCAGTCGGGACTCCCTCTACATAGATACGCAGTATTTT.

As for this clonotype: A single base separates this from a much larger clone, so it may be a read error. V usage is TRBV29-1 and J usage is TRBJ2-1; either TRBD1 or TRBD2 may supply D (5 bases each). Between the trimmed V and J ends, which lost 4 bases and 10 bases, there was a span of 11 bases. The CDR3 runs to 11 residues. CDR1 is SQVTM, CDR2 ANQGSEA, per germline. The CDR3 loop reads CSVGDGVEQFF. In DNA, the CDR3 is TGCAGCGTTGGGGACGGAGTAGAGCAGTTCTTC.

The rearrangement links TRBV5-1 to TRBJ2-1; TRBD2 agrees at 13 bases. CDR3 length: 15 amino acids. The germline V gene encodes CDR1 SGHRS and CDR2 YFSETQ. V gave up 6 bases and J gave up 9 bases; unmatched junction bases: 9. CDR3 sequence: CASIWGLAGKSEQFF. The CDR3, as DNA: TGCGCCAGCATCTGGGGACTAGCGGGAAAATCTGAGCAGTTCTTC.

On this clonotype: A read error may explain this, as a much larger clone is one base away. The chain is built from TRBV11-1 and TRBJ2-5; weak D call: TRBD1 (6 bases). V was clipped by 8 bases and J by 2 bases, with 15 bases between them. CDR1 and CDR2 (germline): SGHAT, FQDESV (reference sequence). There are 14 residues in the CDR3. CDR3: CASGSSTGQETQYF. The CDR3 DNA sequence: TGTGCCAGCGGCTCATCTACAGGGCAAGAGACCCAGTACTTC.

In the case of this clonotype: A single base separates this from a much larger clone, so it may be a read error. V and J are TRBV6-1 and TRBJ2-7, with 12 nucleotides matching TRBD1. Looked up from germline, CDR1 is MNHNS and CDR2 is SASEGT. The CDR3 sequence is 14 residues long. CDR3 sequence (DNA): TGTGCCAGCAGACTCGGGACAGGGGGCTACGAGCAGTCCTTC. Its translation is CASRLGTGGYEQSF.

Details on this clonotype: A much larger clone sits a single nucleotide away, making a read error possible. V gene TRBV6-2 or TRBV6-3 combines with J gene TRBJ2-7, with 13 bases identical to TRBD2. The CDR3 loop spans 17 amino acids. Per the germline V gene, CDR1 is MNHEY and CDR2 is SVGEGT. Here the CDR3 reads CASSSRTSGRIGYEHYF. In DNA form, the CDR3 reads TGTGCCAGCAGCTCCCGGACTAGCGGGAGAATAGGCTACGAGCACTACTTC.

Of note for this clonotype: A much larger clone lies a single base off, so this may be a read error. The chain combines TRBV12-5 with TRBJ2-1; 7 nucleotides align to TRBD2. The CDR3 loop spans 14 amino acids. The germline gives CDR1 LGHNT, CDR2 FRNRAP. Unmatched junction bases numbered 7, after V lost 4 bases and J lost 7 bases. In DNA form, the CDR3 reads TGTGCTAGTGGTTATACTAGCGCCAGAAATGAGCAGTTCTTC. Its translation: CASGYTSARNEQFF.

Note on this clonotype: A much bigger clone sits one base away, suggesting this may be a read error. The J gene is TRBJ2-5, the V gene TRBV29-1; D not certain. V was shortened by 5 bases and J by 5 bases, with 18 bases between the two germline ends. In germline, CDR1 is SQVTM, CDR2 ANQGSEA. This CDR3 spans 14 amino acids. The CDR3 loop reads CSVSLPERWETQYF. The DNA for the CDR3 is TGCAGCGTTTCTCTCCCAGAGAGGTGGGAGACCCAGTACTTC.

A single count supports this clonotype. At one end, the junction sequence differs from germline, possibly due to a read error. The CDR3 reads CASSPGQGEGVGPQHF. In nucleotides, the CDR3 is TGCGCCAGCAGCCCCGGCCAGGGGGAGGGAGTGGGGCCCCAGCATTTC. The V gene is TRBV4-1, the J gene TRBJ1-5; TRBD1 agrees at 7 bases. CDR1 MGHRA and CDR2 YSYEKL come from the germline V gene. This CDR3 spans 16 amino acids.

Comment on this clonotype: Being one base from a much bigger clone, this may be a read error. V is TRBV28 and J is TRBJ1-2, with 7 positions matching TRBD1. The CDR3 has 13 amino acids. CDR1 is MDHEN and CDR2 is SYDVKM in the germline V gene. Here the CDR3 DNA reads TGTGCCAGCAGAACCGGGACAGTCTATGGCCACACCTTC. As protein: CASRTGTVYGHTF.

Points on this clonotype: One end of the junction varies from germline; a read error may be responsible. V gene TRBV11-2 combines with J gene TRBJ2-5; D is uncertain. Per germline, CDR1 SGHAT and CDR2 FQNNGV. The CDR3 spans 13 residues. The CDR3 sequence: CASSLMRIEIQYF. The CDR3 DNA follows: TGTGCCAGCAGCTTGATGAGAATAGAGATCCAGTACTTC. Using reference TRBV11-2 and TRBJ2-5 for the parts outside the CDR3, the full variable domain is EAGVAQSPRYKIIEKRQSVAFWCNPISGHATLYWYQQILGQGPKLLIQFQNNGVVDDSQLPKDRFSAERLKGVDSTLKIQPAKLEDSAVYLCASSLMRIEIQYFGPGTRLLVL.

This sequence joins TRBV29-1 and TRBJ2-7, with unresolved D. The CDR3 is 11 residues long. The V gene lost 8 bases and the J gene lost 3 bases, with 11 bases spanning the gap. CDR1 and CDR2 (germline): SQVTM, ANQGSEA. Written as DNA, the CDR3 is TGCAGCATCACAGCGCTCTACGAGCAGTACTTC. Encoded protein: CSITALYEQYF.

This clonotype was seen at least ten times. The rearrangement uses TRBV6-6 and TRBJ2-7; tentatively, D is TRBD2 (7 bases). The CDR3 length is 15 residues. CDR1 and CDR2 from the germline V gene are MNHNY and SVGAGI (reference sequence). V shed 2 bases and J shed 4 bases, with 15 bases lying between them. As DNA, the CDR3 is TGTGCCAGCAGTTACAACCGGGGGGCTCTATACGAGCAGTACTTC. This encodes CASSYNRGALYEQYF.

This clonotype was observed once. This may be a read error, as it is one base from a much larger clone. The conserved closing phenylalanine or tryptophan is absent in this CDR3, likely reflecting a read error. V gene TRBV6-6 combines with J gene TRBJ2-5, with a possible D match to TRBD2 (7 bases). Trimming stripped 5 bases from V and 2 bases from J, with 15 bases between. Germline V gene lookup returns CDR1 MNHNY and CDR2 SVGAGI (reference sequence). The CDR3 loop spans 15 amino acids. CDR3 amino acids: CASSALAGAQETQYL. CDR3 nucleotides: TGTGCCAGCAGTGCGCTTGCGGGGGCACAAGAGACCCAGTACCTC.

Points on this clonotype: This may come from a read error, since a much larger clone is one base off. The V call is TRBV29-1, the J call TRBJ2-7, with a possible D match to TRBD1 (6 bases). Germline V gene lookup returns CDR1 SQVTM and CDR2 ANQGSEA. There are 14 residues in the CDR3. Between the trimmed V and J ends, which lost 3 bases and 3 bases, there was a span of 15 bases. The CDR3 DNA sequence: TGCAGCGTTGAGTGGACAGAAGCATGCTACGAGCAGTACTTC. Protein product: CSVEWTEACYEQYF.

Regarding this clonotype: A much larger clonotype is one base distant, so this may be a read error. The DNA for the CDR3 is TGCAGCGTTGACCGAACAGAGCACACGCAGTATTTT. Encoded protein: CSVDRTEHTQYF. This chain connects TRBV29-1 to TRBJ2-3, with D hard to call. The CDR3 runs 12 residues. CDR1 is SQVTM and CDR2 is ANQGSEA in the germline V gene. V lost 3 bases, J lost 9 bases, and 13 bases lay in between.

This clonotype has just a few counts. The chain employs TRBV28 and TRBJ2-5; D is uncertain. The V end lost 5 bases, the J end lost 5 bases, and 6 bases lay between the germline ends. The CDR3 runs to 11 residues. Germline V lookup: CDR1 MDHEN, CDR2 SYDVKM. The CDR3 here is CASSRVETQYF. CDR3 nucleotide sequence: TGTGCCAGCAGTAGGGTGGAGACCCAGTACTTC.

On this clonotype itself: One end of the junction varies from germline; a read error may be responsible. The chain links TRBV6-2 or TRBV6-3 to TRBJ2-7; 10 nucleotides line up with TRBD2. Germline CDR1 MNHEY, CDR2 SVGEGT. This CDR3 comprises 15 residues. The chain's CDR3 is CASISSGRGEYDQYF. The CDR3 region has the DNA TGTGCCAGCATCTCTAGCGGGAGAGGGGAGTACGACCAGTACTTC.